The 21 T cell receptor beta chains below were found in one sample sequenced in a study of T cell changes during pregnancy in multiple sclerosis. Measured with immunoSEQ multiplex PCR; TCRdb has only the in-frame clones, and not every one. The sample holds more than 85,000 clones, over 85% seen once. The input for sequencing was peripheral blood, taken in the second trimester of pregnancy. These receptors were obtained from a female donor with multiple sclerosis, enrolled in a pregnancy study.

The rearrangement joins TRBV5-1 to TRBJ2-2; TRBD2 might be the D (7 bases). V lost 3 bases to trimming and J lost 0 bases, with 15 bases between them. This CDR3 contains 17 residues. The V gene's germline CDR1 is SGHRS and CDR2 YFSETQ. DNA of the CDR3: TGCGCCAGCAGCTGGGCGGGGGCCCTCCCGAACACCGGGGAGCTGTTTTTT. It codes for CASSWAGALPNTGELFF.

The chain recombines TRBV7-3 with TRBJ2-2; D might be TRBD1 (5 bases). The germline V and J ends were trimmed by 5 bases and 6 bases, with 10 bases remaining between them. The CDR3 has 13 residues. Germline CDR1 SGHTA, CDR2 FQGTGA. CDR3 residues: CASSLIGAGELFF. Here the CDR3 DNA reads TGTGCCAGCAGCCTAATAGGGGCCGGGGAGCTGTTTTTT.

The gene calls are TRBV15 and TRBJ2-7; 11 bases are shared with TRBD2. From germline, CDR1 is LNHNV and CDR2 YYDKDF (reference sequence). V dropped 4 bases and J dropped 2; count of bases not matched to a gene: 7. The CDR3 is 16 residues long. CDR3 in DNA: TGTGCCACCAGCAAGCTATTAGCGGGAGGGACCTACGAGCAGTACTTC. Protein: CATSKLLAGGTYEQYF.

The gene calls are TRBV5-1 and TRBJ2-1; TRBD2 matches at 8 bases. The CDR3 is made up of 16 amino acids. Germline V lookup: CDR1 SGHRS, CDR2 YFSETQ. Trimming removed 2 bases from V and 2 bases from J; junction bases left unmatched: 6. CDR3 bases: TGCGCCAGCAGCTTAGCCAGCGGGGGTGCCTACAATGAGCAGTTCTTC. Protein sequence: CASSLASGGAYNEQFF. Complete variable domain (other parts from reference TRBV5-1 and TRBJ2-1): KAGVTQTPRYLIKTRGQQVTLSCSPISGHRSVSWYQQTPGQGLQFLFEYFSETQRNKGNFPGRFSGRQFSNSRSEMNVSTLELGDSALYLCASSLASGGAYNEQFFGPGTRLTVL.

The chain is built from TRBV25-1 and TRBJ1-4; D not certain. Between the trimmed V and J ends, which lost 1 base and 5 bases, there was a span of 11 bases. CDR3 length: 15 amino acids. Germline loops: CDR1 MGHDK, CDR2 SYGVNS. The CDR3 DNA reads as TGTGCCAGCAGTGAATCGCGGGGAGGGAATGAAAAACTGTTTTTT. Amino acid sequence: CASSESRGGNEKLFF.

This clone was seen more than once but under ten times. This chain joins TRBV15 and TRBJ1-1, with 7 bases lining up with TRBD1. The CDR3 covers 14 residues. Looked up from germline, CDR1 is LNHNV and CDR2 is YYDKDF (reference sequence). Losses at the gene ends were 5 bases for V and 2 bases for J; bases not matched to a gene: 5. As DNA, the CDR3 is TGTGCCACCAGCCACAGGGGAAAAAACACTGAAGCTTTCTTT. Amino acid sequence: CATSHRGKNTEAFF.

The chain has TRBV30 and TRBJ2-2; 12 bases are shared with TRBD2. Germline V lookup: CDR1 GTSNPN, CDR2 SVGIG (reference sequence). The V gene end was trimmed by 2 bases and the J gene end by 6 bases; junction bases not matched to a gene: 7. CDR3 length: 16 amino acids. The CDR3 is CAWSLLTSGSPGELFF. The CDR3 DNA reads as TGTGCCTGGAGTCTACTGACTAGCGGGAGTCCCGGGGAGCTGTTTTTT.

The rearrangement links TRBV9 to TRBJ2-3, with 13 positions matching TRBD2. CDR1 SGDLS and CDR2 YYNGEE come from the germline V gene. Losses at the gene ends were 3 bases for V and 1 base for J; bases not matched to a gene: 11. The CDR3 has 19 residues. The chain's CDR3 is CASSGGLAGVIGGTDTQYF. The CDR3 DNA reads TGTGCCAGCAGCGGCGGACTAGCGGGAGTGATTGGAGGCACAGATACGCAGTATTTT.

This rearrangement joins TRBV19 to TRBJ1-5; D is perhaps TRBD1 (6 bases). Germline-derived CDR1 and CDR2 are LNHDA and SQIVND (reference sequence). The germline V and J ends were trimmed by 3 bases and 5 bases, with 14 bases remaining between them. The CDR3 runs 15 residues. CDR3 in DNA: TGTGCCAGTAGTATCCGGGGGGCCCCCGATCAGCCCCAGCATTTT. Translated, it gives CASSIRGAPDQPQHF.

CDR3 region: CASSSSSSDTQYF. The CDR3 DNA follows: TGTGCCAGCAGCTCCTCGAGTTCGGATACGCAGTATTTT. The chain recombines TRBV5-6 with TRBJ2-3; D unclear. V lost 3 bases and J 6 bases, leaving 11 bases between the germline ends. The CDR3 has 13 residues. The germline V gene encodes CDR1 SGHDT and CDR2 YYEEEE.

The rearrangement links TRBV6-5 to TRBJ2-7, with 14 bases identical to TRBD2. CDR3 size: 14 residues. V gave up 0 bases and J gave up 12 bases; unmatched junction bases: 4. CDR1 is MNHEY, CDR2 SVGAGI, per germline. The CDR3: CASSYSGLAGALYF. DNA for the CDR3: TGTGCCAGCAGTTACTCGGGACTAGCGGGAGCGCTGTACTTC.

V is TRBV5-6 and J is TRBJ2-3; 8 bases agree with TRBD1. Trimming removed 0 bases from V and 1 base from J; junction bases left unmatched: 4. CDR1 SGHDT and CDR2 YYEEEE come from the germline V gene. This CDR3 region has 16 residues. CDR3 protein: CASSLGTGRGTDTQYF. Here the CDR3 DNA reads TGTGCCAGCAGCTTGGGGACAGGGAGAGGCACAGATACGCAGTATTTT.

The CDR3 here is CASSLSSGTSSYNEQFF. CDR3 DNA sequence: TGCGCCAGCAGCTTGAGTAGCGGGACTTCCTCCTACAATGAGCAGTTCTTC. This sequence joins TRBV5-1 and TRBJ2-1; 8 bases fit TRBD2. CDR3 size: 17 residues. The germline V gene has CDR1 SGHRS and CDR2 YFSETQ. V was clipped by 1 base and J by 0 bases; unmatched bases: 6.

The V call is TRBV29-1, the J call TRBJ2-7; 9 bases agree with TRBD1. Losses at the gene ends were 6 bases for V and 6 bases for J; bases not matched to a gene: 9. Germline loops: CDR1 SQVTM, CDR2 ANQGSEA. CDR3 length: 13 amino acids. The CDR3 region has the DNA TGCAGCGTGACCGGGACAGGGTCTCCCGAGCAGTACTTC. It encodes CSVTGTGSPEQYF.

The chain has TRBV5-4 and TRBJ2-1, with D possibly matching TRBD1 (7 bases). Trimming cost V 4 bases and J 4 bases, with 24 bases left between them. Germline values: CDR1 SGHNT, CDR2 YYREEE (reference sequence). This CDR3 comprises 18 residues. CDR3 sequence: CASSPRTGWRGTYNEQFF. In nucleotides, the CDR3 is TGTGCCAGCAGCCCACGGACAGGCTGGCGCGGGACATACAATGAGCAGTTCTTC. The entire variable domain, with the rest obtained from reference TRBV5-4 and TRBJ2-1, is as follows: ETGVTQSPTHLIKTRGQQVTLRCSSQSGHNTVSWYQQALGQGPQFIFQYYREEENGRGNFPPRFSGLQFPNYSSELNVNALELDDSALYLCASSPRTGWRGTYNEQFFGPGTRLTVL.

V is TRBV28 and J is TRBJ2-5; TRBD2 matches at 15 bases. The CDR3 consists of 17 residues. V gave up 6 bases and J gave up 1 base; unmatched junction bases: 6. CDR1 is MDHEN and CDR2 is SYDVKM in the germline V gene. CDR3 region: CASRSGLAGGSQETQYF. The DNA for the CDR3 is TGTGCCAGCAGATCCGGACTAGCGGGAGGGAGCCAAGAGACCCAGTACTTC.

This chain uses TRBV14 with TRBJ1-1, with D tentatively TRBD1 (5 bases). Trimming pared 2 bases from V and 8 bases from J, leaving 9 bases between. This CDR3 is 12 amino acids long. Germline V gives CDR1 SGHDN, CDR2 FVKESK. The CDR3 loop is CASSQPDREAFF. For the CDR3, the DNA is TGTGCCAGCAGCCAACCCGACAGAGAAGCTTTCTTT.

This clone was detected once. The chain carries TRBV5-1 and TRBJ2-4; the match to TRBD2 covers 11 bases. This CDR3 spans 18 amino acids. Losses at the gene ends were 0 bases for V and 1 base for J; bases not matched to a gene: 6. Germline V gene data show CDR1 as SGHRS and CDR2 as YFSETQ. The chain's CDR3 is CASSLGRLAGRAKNIQYF. CDR3 in DNA: TGCGCCAGCAGCTTGGGACGACTAGCGGGAAGGGCCAAAAACATTCAGTACTTC.

The chain joins TRBV10-3 to TRBJ2-1, with TRBD2 matching over 11 bases. Losses at the gene ends were 5 bases for V and 1 base for J; bases not matched to a gene: 1. This CDR3 is built from 15 residues. Germline V CDR1 and CDR2: ENHRY, SYGVKD. The CDR3 here is CAISRLAGSYNEQFF. In nucleotides, the CDR3 is TGTGCCATCAGTAGACTAGCGGGATCCTACAATGAGCAGTTCTTC.

This clone came up a few times. The chain combines TRBV2 with TRBJ1-2; D is unresolved. The germline V gene has CDR1 SNHLY and CDR2 FYNNEI. V lost 0 bases and J 3 bases, leaving 11 bases between the germline ends. This CDR3 is 15 amino acids long. Written as DNA, the CDR3 is TGTGCCAGCAGTGAAGCGAGAACTTCTTACTATGGCTACACCTTC. Translated: CASSEARTSYYGYTF. The whole variable domain, remainder taken from reference TRBV2 and TRBJ1-2, is EPEVTQTPSHQVTQMGQEVILRCVPISNHLYFYWYRQILGQKVEFLVSFYNNEISEKSEIFDDQFSVERPDGSNFTLKIRSTKLEDSAMYFCASSEARTSYYGYTFGSGTRLTVV.

V gene TRBV6-1 combines with J gene TRBJ1-5; D call uncertain. The V and J ends lost 3 bases and 7 bases respectively, with 13 bases between them. The CDR3 covers 14 residues. Germline values: CDR1 MNHNS, CDR2 SASEGT. CDR3 bases: TGTGCCAGCAGTGATATGAGGCCGGGACAGCCCCAGCATTTT. Translation gives CASSDMRPGQPQHF.